This T cell receptor (beta chain) came from a study of blood T cell repertoires in COVID-19. As for the study in general: T cells, B-cell-depleted T cells, or PBMCs supplied cDNA or gDNA.

Profiled with immunoSEQ multiplex PCR; TCRdb holds only in-frame clones, not every one. The table has some 200,000 clones, approximately 83% seen once. Germline CDR1 reads SEHNR; CDR2 reads FQNEAQ (reference sequence). This CDR3 contains 14 residues. V was pared by 4 bases and J by 0 bases, with 9 bases between. The sample taken for sequencing was PBMCs or T cells enriched from blood (not recorded which). The V and J genes are TRBV7-9 and TRBJ1-1; maybe TRBD1 (5 bases). The source is a woman aged 45-65 years who had been exposed to COVID-19. The CDR3 is CASSSQGLNTEAFF. In DNA, the CDR3 is TGTGCCAGCAGCTCGCAGGGCTTGAACACTGAAGCTTTCTTT.